The 27 T cell receptor beta chains presented below share a single source sample, sequenced in a study of post-analysis software for immune sequencing data. No antigens are known for them. Study-wide points: Five TRBV segments, including TRBV5-6, TRBV5-1 and TRBV20-1, were more frequent in patients than controls.

Unique molecular identifiers tagged the TCR beta cDNA libraries. MiXCR was run by TCRdb on the PCR reads, yielding one entry per CDR3 protein. This sample yields roughly 540,000 distinct CDR3 sequences, of which approximately 31% are seen a single time; 4.5% to 7.5% belongs to the top ten. Sequences were obtained from blood. These receptors all stem from a girl aged 2 to 17 with multiple sclerosis.

The rearrangement links TRBV20-1 to TRBJ2-1; D perhaps matches TRBD1 (6 bases). The germline V gene encodes CDR1 DFQATT and CDR2 SNEGSKA (reference sequence). Trimming stripped 6 bases from V and 0 bases from J, with 15 bases between. CDR3 length: 15 amino acids. CDR3 sequence reads: CSALRPGVSYNEQFF. The DNA for the CDR3 is TGCAGTGCCCTACGCCCAGGGGTCTCCTACAATGAGCAGTTCTTC.

Only one count was recorded for this clonotype. The chain is built from TRBV29-1 and TRBJ1-1, with D possibly matching TRBD1 (6 bases). The CDR3 extends over 13 amino acids. The V gene's germline CDR1 is SQVTM and CDR2 ANQGSEA. V dropped 1 base and J dropped 0 bases, with 6 bases sitting between them. CDR3 in amino acids: CSVEAGVNTEAFF. The CDR3, as DNA: TGCAGCGTTGAAGCAGGGGTGAACACTGAAGCTTTCTTT.

This clonotype has a handful of counts. The rearrangement links TRBV20-1 to TRBJ2-7; no reliable D call. The length of the CDR3 is 14 residues. CDR1 is DFQATT, CDR2 SNEGSKA, per germline (reference sequence). V shed 0 bases and J shed 5 bases, with 14 bases lying between them. CDR3 nucleotides: TGCAGTGCTAGAGACAGAGATAAAATAGACGAGCAGTACTTC. Translation: CSARDRDKIDEQYF.

The genes are TRBV12-3 or TRBV12-4 and TRBJ2-3, with D uncertain. Between the trimmed V and J ends, which lost 2 bases and 4 bases, there was a span of 7 bases. The CDR3 contains 13 residues. The CDR3 DNA sequence: TGTGCCAGCAGTTTACCGAACGCAGATACGCAGTATTTT. Translated, it gives CASSLPNADTQYF.

As DNA, the CDR3 is TGCAGTGCTTGTGAGGACAGGCCCTACGGGCAGTACTTC. Protein: CSACEDRPYGQYF. The gene calls are TRBV20-1 and TRBJ2-5; 7 positions agree with TRBD1. Germline-derived CDR1 and CDR2 are DFQATT and SNEGSKA (reference sequence). The CDR3 spans 13 residues. After removal of 5 bases from V and 11 bases from J, the junction contained 14 bases not matched to a gene.

In its sample, this clonotype was seen a few times. The chain has TRBV7-3 and TRBJ2-5; D is perhaps TRBD2 (6 bases). The germline gives CDR1 SGHTA, CDR2 FQGTGA. The CDR3 is 15 residues long. The V gene lost 5 bases and the J gene lost 2 bases, with 15 bases spanning the gap. This CDR3 reads CASSPFPGTQETQYF. As DNA, the CDR3 is TGTGCCAGCAGCCCATTTCCGGGGACTCAAGAGACCCAGTACTTC.

The rearrangement joins TRBV6-1 to TRBJ1-1; 9 bases fit TRBD1. There are 14 residues in the CDR3. Germline V gene sequence: CDR1 MNHNS, CDR2 SASEGT. V shed 6 bases and J 2 bases; nucleotides not matched to a gene: 4. The DNA of the CDR3 is TGTGCCAGCAGATACAGGGGGCCTAACACTGAAGCTTTCTTT. This translates into CASRYRGPNTEAFF.

This clonotype was counted between two and nine times. The chain is built from TRBV29-1 and TRBJ2-5; maybe TRBD1 (7 bases). The CDR3 totals 14 residues. Germline lookup yields CDR1 SQVTM and CDR2 ANQGSEA. V lost 4 bases and J lost 2, with 14 bases in between. The CDR3: CSVVGGQTQETQYF. The CDR3 DNA is TGCAGCGTTGTGGGGGGACAGACGCAAGAGACCCAGTACTTC.

The chain carries TRBV21-1 and TRBJ2-3. TRBV21-1 is shown as a pseudogene. The CDR3 consists of 14 residues. CDR3 residues: CASSKSGGTDTQYF. The CDR3 DNA reads as TGTGCCAGCAGCAAATCGGGGGGCACAGATACGCAGTATTTT.

This clonotype was counted between two and nine times. The chain has TRBV29-1 and TRBJ2-1, with TRBD1 identical over 8 bases. This CDR3 has 16 amino acids. Trimming removed 3 bases from V and 8 bases from J; junction bases left unmatched: 15. CDR1 is SQVTM, CDR2 ANQGSEA, per germline. The CDR3 sequence: CSVEGRTGSFDDEQFF. CDR3 bases: TGCAGCGTTGAGGGCCGGACAGGGTCCTTTGACGATGAGCAGTTCTTC.

This clonotype has just one count. A single base separates this from a much larger clone, so it may be a read error. V is TRBV6-1 and J is TRBJ2-5, with D possibly being TRBD1 or TRBD2 (5 bases each). Germline values: CDR1 MNHNS, CDR2 SASEGT. CDR3 length equals 15 residues. The chain's CDR3 is CASTQGRAYQETRYF. CDR3 coding DNA: TGTGCCAGCACCCAGGGACGGGCGTACCAAGAGACCCGGTACTTC.

A few counts support this clonotype. The gene calls are TRBV5-5 and TRBJ2-5; no definite D call. Germline V gene lookup returns CDR1 SGHKS and CDR2 YYEKEE (reference sequence). V was pared by 5 bases and J by 1 base, with 15 bases between. This CDR3 region has 15 residues. DNA of the CDR3: TGTGCCAGCAGTCGAGGACCAGGTAGCCAAGAGACCCAGTACTTC. It specifies CASSRGPGSQETQYF.

This clonotype has just a few counts. The chain is built from TRBV7-2 and TRBJ2-5; 12 bases map to TRBD2. CDR3 length equals 16 residues. Germline trimming cut 2 bases from V and 3 bases from J; bases unmatched to any gene: 4. Looked up from germline, CDR1 is SGHTA and CDR2 is FQGNSA. The CDR3 region has the DNA TGTGCCAGCAGCTTATACGCTAGCGGGGGGGAAGAGACCCAGTACTTC. Translating it yields CASSLYASGGEETQYF. Full variable domain (rest looked up from reference TRBV7-2 and TRBJ2-5): GAGVSQSPSNKVTEKGKDVELRCDPISGHTALYWYRQSLGQGLEFLIYFQGNSAPDKSGLPSDRFSAERTGGSVSTLTIQRTQQEDSAVYLCASSLYASGGEETQYFGPGTRLLVL.

The chain carries TRBV16 and TRBJ1-2, with a possible D match to TRBD1 (5 bases). V dropped 4 bases and J dropped 8 bases, with 20 bases sitting between them. CDR1 and CDR2 from the germline V gene are KGHSY and FQNENV. The CDR3 sequence is 15 residues long. The CDR3 reads CASSPSPWQGLGYTF. CDR3 nucleotide sequence: TGTGCCAGCAGCCCATCCCCTTGGCAGGGTTTGGGCTACACCTTC.

The chain combines TRBV29-1 with TRBJ2-3, with 7 bases matching TRBD2. The CDR3 runs to 14 residues. Germline CDR1 SQVTM, CDR2 ANQGSEA. J was trimmed by 4 bases and V by 3 bases; bases with no gene match: 7. Written as DNA, the CDR3 is TGCAGCGTTGATCAGCGGGGTTTCGCAGATACGCAGTATTTT. As protein: CSVDQRGFADTQYF.

The sample holds a few counts of this clonotype. V usage is TRBV27 and J usage is TRBJ2-1; 8 bases are shared with TRBD2. V shed 3 bases and J 8 bases; nucleotides not matched to a gene: 9. This CDR3 region has 15 residues. Germline lookup yields CDR1 MNHEY and CDR2 SMNVEV (reference sequence). For the CDR3, the DNA is TGTGCCAGCAGTTTGGAGGTAGCGGGGAGGGATGAGCAGTTCTTC. It specifies CASSLEVAGRDEQFF.

This clonotype was recorded a few times. The rearrangement uses TRBV6-6 and TRBJ2-4; no clear D. Germline assignment: CDR1 MNHNY and CDR2 SVGAGI (reference sequence). CDR3 length: 14 amino acids. V lost 6 bases to trimming and J lost 6 bases, with 15 bases between them. Here the CDR3 DNA reads TGTGCCAGCAGCTCCCGGCCCCTTGGAAACATTCAGTACTTC. Its protein is CASSSRPLGNIQYF.

A few counts support this clonotype. J is TRBJ2-7 and V is TRBV11-2; TRBD2 might be the D (8 bases). The CDR3 has 15 amino acids. Germline-derived CDR1 and CDR2 are SGHAT and FQNNGV. V dropped 8 bases and J dropped 2 bases, with 19 bases sitting between them. CDR3 residues: CASSRGGQFTYEQYF. As DNA, the CDR3 is TGTGCCAGCTCCCGGGGGGGACAGTTCACCTACGAGCAGTACTTC. The entire variable domain, with the rest obtained from reference TRBV11-2 and TRBJ2-7, is as follows: EAGVAQSPRYKIIEKRQSVAFWCNPISGHATLYWYQQILGQGPKLLIQFQNNGVVDDSQLPKDRFSAERLKGVDSTLKIQPAKLEDSAVYLCASSRGGQFTYEQYFGPGTRLTVT.

V gene TRBV11-2 combines with J gene TRBJ2-1; 9 bases align to TRBD2. With V trimmed by 1 base and J by 6 bases, 13 bases remained unmatched. This CDR3 is 18 amino acids long. CDR1 SGHAT and CDR2 FQNNGV come from the germline V gene. This chain's CDR3 is CASSLGHGSGGKGNEQFF. DNA for the CDR3: TGTGCCAGCAGCTTAGGCCACGGGAGCGGGGGGAAGGGCAATGAGCAGTTCTTC. Full variable domain (rest looked up from reference TRBV11-2 and TRBJ2-1): EAGVAQSPRYKIIEKRQSVAFWCNPISGHATLYWYQQILGQGPKLLIQFQNNGVVDDSQLPKDRFSAERLKGVDSTLKIQPAKLEDSAVYLCASSLGHGSGGKGNEQFFGPGTRLTVL.

The rearrangement uses TRBV3-1 and TRBJ2-7; D tentatively reads TRBD1 or TRBD2 (6 bases each). The V gene lost 5 bases and the J gene lost 2 bases, with 13 bases spanning the gap. CDR3 length: 14 amino acids. Germline V lookup: CDR1 LGHDT, CDR2 YNNKEL (reference sequence). CDR3 bases: TGTGCCAGCAGCTGGAGGGGGAGTCCCTACGAGCAGTACTTC. This gives the protein CASSWRGSPYEQYF.

The gene calls are TRBV4-2 and TRBJ2-7, with D perhaps TRBD1 (5 bases). V lost 0 bases and J 10 bases, leaving 25 bases between the germline ends. Germline V lookup: CDR1 LGHNA, CDR2 YNFKEQ. This CDR3 has 17 amino acids. Written as DNA, the CDR3 is TGTGCCAGCAGCCAAGAAGGCCACGGTTCCAGGGTAGAAAGCCAGTACTTC. It codes for CASSQEGHGSRVESQYF.

The table lists this clonotype with a few counts. The chain has TRBV5-1 and TRBJ2-1, with a possible D match to TRBD1 (5 bases). The germline gives CDR1 SGHRS, CDR2 YFSETQ. The CDR3 runs to 12 residues. The V gene lost 2 bases and the J gene lost 7 bases, with 7 bases spanning the gap. The CDR3 DNA reads as TGCGCCAGCAGCTTCAAGGGGAATGAGCAGTTCTTC. Protein product: CASSFKGNEQFF.

The genes are TRBV3-1 and TRBJ2-7, with a possible D match to TRBD2 (7 bases). TRBJ2-4 explains the end of the DNA better; the J call may be wrong. Germline-derived CDR1 and CDR2 are LGHDT and YNNKEL (reference sequence). CDR3 length: 15 residues. The CDR3 is CASSQEWGGGNIQYF. CDR3 nucleotides: TGTGCCAGCAGCCAAGAATGGGGGGGCGGAAACATTCAGTACTTC.

The chain uses TRBV5-1 and TRBJ2-5; 11 bases line up with TRBD2. The CDR3 is 15 amino acids. V trimming: 5 bases; J trimming: 0 bases; junction bases outside the gene matches: 3. Per germline, CDR1 SGHRS and CDR2 YFSETQ. The CDR3 DNA reads TGCGCCAGCAGGGCTAGCGGGAGGTACCAAGAGACCCAGTACTTC. Its protein is CASRASGRYQETQYF.

V and J are TRBV5-1 and TRBJ2-5, with 8 bases that match TRBD2. This CDR3 spans 13 amino acids. CDR1 is SGHRS and CDR2 is YFSETQ in the germline V gene. Losses at the gene ends were 5 bases for V and 3 bases for J; bases not matched to a gene: 3. CDR3 DNA sequence: TGCGCCAGCAGACTCGGGGGGGAAGAGACCCAGTACTTC. It is translated as CASRLGGEETQYF.

This chain joins TRBV6-5 and TRBJ2-5, with 15 nucleotides matching TRBD2. Trimming at V came to 3 bases and at J to 5 bases, leaving 4 bases not matched to a gene. Germline CDR1 MNHEY, CDR2 SVGAGI. The CDR3 extends over 16 amino acids. CDR3 sequence reads: CASSYFGTSGRETQYF. The CDR3 DNA follows: TGTGCCAGCAGTTATTTCGGGACTAGCGGGAGGGAGACCCAGTACTTC.

The chain couples TRBV10-3 to TRBJ2-5, with D perhaps matching TRBD1 or TRBD2 (6 bases each). The J call is uncertain, as TRBJ2-7 better fits the DNA end. From germline, CDR1 is ENHRY and CDR2 SYGVKD. The CDR3 has 12 residues. The CDR3 bases are TGTGCCATCGGGGAGGACAGATACGAGCAGTACTTC. Translation: CAIGEDRYEQYF.